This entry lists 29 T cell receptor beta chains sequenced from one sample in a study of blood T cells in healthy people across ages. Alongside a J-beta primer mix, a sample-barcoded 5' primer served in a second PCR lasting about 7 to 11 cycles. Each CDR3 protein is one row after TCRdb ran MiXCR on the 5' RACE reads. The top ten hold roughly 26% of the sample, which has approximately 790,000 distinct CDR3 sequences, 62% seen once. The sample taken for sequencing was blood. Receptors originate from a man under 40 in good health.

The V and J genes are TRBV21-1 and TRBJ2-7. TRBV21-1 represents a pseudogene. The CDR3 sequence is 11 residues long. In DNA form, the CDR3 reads TGTGCCAGCAGCAACAGGTCCGGGCAGTACTTC. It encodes CASSNRSGQYF.

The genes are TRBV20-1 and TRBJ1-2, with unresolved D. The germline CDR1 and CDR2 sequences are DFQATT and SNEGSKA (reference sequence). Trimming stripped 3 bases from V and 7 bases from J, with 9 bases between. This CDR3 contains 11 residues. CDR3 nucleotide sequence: TGCAGTGCTAGCAGCGGGTCTGGCTACACCTTC. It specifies CSASSGSGYTF.

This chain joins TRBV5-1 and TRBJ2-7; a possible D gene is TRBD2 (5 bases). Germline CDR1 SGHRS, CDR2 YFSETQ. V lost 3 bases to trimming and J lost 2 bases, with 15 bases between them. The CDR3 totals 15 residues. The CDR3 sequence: CASSWGATGTYEQYF. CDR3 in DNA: TGCGCCAGCAGCTGGGGTGCGACGGGAACCTACGAGCAGTACTTC.

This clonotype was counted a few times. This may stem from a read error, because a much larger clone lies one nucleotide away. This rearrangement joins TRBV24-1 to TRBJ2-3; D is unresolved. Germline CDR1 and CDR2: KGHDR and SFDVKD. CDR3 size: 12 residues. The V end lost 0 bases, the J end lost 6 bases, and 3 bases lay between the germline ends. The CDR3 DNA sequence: TGTGCCACCAGTGATTTGATGGATACGCAGTATTTT. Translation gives CATSDLMDTQYF.

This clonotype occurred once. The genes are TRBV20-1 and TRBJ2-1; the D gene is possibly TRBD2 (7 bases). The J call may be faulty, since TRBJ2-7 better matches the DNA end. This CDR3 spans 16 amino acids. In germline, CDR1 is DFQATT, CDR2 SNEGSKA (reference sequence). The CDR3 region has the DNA TGCAGTGCTAGAGATCCCCGGGGGGCGTCCTACAATGAGCAGTACTTC. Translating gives CSARDPRGASYNEQYF.

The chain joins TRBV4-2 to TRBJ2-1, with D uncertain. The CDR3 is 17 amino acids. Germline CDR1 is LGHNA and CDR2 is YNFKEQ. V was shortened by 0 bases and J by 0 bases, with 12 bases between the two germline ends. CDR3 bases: TGTGCCAGCAGCCAAGAGATTGCTTCGAGCTCCTACAATGAGCAGTTCTTC. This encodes CASSQEIASSSYNEQFF.

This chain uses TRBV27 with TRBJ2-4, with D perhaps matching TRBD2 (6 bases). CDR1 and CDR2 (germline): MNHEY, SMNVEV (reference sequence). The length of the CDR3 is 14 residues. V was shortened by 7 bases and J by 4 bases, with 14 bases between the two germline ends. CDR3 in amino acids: CASNWVGTKNIQYF. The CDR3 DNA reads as TGTGCCAGCAATTGGGTGGGGACTAAAAACATTCAGTACTTC.

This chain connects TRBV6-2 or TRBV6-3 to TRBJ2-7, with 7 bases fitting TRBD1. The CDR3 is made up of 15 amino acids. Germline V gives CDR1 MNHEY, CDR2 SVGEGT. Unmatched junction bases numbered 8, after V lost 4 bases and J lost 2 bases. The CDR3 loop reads CASSFNPGQTYEQYF. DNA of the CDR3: TGTGCCAGCAGTTTCAATCCGGGACAGACCTACGAGCAGTACTTC.

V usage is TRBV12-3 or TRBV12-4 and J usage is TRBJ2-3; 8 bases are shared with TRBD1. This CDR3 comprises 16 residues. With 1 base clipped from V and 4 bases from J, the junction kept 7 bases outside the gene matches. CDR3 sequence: CASSLGQGLYADTQYF. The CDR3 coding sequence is TGTGCCAGCAGTTTAGGACAGGGGCTGTACGCAGATACGCAGTATTTT.

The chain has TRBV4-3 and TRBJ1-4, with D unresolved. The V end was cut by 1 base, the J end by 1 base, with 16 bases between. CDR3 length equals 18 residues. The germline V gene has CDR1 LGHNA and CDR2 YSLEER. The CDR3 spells CASSQGAGGMVTNEKLFF. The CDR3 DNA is TGCGCCAGCAGCCAAGGGGCCGGAGGGATGGTAACTAATGAAAAACTGTTTTTT.

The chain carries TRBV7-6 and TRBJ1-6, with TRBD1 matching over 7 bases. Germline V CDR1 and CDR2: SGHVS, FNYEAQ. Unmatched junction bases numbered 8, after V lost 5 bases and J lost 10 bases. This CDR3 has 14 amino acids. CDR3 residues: CASSTTQGYSPLHF. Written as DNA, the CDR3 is TGTGCCAGCAGCACCACACAGGGGTACTCACCCCTCCACTTT. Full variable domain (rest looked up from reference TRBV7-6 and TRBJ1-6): GAGVSQSPRYKVTKRGQDVALRCDPISGHVSLYWYRQALGQGPEFLTYFNYEAQQDKSGLPNDRFSAERPEGSISTLTIQRTEQRDSAMYRCASSTTQGYSPLHFGNGTRLTVT.

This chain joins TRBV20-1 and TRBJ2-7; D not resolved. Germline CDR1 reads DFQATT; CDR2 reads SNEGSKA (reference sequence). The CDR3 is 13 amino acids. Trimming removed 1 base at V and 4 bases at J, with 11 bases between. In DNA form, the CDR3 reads TGCAGTGCTAGAGGGGGTGAAGGATACGAGCAGTACTTC. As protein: CSARGGEGYEQYF.

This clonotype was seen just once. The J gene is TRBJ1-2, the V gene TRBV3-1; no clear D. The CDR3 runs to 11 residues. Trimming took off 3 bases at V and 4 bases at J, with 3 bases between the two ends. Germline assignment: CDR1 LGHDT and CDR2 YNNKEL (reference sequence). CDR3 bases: TGTGCCAGCAGCCATACCTATGGCTACACCTTC. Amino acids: CASSHTYGYTF.

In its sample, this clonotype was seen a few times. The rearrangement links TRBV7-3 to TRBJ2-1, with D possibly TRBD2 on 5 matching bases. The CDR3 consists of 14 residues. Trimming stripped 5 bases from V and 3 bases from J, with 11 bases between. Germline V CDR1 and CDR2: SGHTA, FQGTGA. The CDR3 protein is CASSQNGDYNEQFF. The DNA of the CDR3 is TGTGCCAGCAGCCAAAACGGGGACTACAATGAGCAGTTCTTC.

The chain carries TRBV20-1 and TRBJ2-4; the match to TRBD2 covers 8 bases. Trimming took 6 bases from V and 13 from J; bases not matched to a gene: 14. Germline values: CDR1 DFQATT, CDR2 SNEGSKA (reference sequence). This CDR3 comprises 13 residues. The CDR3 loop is CSAYEAGAAEQYF. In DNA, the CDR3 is TGCAGTGCATACGAAGCGGGGGCGGCGGAGCAGTACTTC.

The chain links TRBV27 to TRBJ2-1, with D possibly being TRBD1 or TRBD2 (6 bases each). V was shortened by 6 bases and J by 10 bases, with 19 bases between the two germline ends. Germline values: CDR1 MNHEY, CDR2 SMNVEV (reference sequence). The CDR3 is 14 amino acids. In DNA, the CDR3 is TGTGCCAGCAGATCCACCCCGGGGGCTGGGGAGCAGTTCTTC. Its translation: CASRSTPGAGEQFF.

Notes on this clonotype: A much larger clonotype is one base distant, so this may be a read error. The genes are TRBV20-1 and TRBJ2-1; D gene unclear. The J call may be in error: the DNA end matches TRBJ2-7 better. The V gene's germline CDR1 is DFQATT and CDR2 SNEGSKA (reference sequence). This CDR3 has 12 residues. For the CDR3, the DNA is TGCAATGCTGCGCCCCAGTACAATGAGCAGTACTTC. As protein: CNAAPQYNEQYF.

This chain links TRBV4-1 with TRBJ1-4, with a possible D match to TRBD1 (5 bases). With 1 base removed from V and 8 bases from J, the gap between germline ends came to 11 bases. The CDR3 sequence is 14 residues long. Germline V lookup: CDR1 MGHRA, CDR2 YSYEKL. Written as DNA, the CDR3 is TGCGCCAGCAGCCAAGCGCAGGGACCAGAAAAACTGTTTTTT. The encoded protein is CASSQAQGPEKLFF.

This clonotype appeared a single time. The CDR3 region has the DNA TGCGCCAGCAGCCAAGGTGCAGTAGCGGGGCAACAATCCTACAATGAGCAGTTCTTC. This translates into CASSQGAVAGQQSYNEQFF. J is TRBJ2-1 and V is TRBV4-1; 8 bases fit TRBD2. CDR1 is MGHRA, CDR2 YSYEKL, per germline. This CDR3 region has 19 residues. Trimming at V came to 1 base and at J to 1 base, leaving 12 bases not matched to a gene.

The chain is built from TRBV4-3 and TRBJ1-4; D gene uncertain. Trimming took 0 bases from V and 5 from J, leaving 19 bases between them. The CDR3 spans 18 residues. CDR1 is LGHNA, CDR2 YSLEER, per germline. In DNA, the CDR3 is TGCGCCAGCAGCCAAGAGCCGGAGACGACATTATTCAATGAAAAACTGTTTTTT. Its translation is CASSQEPETTLFNEKLFF.

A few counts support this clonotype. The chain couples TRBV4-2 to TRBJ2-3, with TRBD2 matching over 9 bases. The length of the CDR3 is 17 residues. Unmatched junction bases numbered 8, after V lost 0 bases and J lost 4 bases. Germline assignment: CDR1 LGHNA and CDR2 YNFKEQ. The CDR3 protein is CASSQEQRGDKSDTQYF. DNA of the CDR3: TGTGCCAGCAGCCAAGAACAGCGGGGGGACAAATCAGATACGCAGTATTTT.

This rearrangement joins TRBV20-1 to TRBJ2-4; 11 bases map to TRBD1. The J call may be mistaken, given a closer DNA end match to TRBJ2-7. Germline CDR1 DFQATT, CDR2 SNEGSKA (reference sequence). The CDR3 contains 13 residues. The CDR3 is CSAGDRGKNEQYF. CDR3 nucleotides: TGCAGTGCTGGGGACAGGGGGAAAAACGAGCAGTACTTC.

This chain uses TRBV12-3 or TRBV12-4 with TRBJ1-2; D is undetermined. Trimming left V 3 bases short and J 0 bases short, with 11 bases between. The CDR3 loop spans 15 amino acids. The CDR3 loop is CASSFYEGSNYGYTF. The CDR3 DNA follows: TGTGCCAGCAGTTTTTATGAAGGTTCTAACTATGGCTACACCTTC.

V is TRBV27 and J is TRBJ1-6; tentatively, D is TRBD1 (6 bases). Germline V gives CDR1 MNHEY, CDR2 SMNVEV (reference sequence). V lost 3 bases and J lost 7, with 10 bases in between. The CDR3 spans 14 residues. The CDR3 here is CASSFGQPNSPLHF. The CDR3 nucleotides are TGTGCCAGCAGTTTTGGACAGCCCAATTCACCCCTCCACTTT.

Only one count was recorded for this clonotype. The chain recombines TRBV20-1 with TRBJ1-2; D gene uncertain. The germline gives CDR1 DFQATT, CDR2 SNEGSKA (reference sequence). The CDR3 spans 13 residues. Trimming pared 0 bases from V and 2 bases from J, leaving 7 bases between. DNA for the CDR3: TGCAGTGCTAGAGAGTCCTCAAACTATGGCTACACCTTC. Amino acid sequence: CSARESSNYGYTF.

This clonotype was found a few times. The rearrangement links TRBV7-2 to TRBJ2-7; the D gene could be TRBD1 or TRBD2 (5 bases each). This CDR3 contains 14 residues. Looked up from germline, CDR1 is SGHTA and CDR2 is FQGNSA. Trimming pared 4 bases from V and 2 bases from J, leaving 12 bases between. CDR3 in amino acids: CASSWGPLTYEQYF. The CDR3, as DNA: TGTGCCAGCAGCTGGGGACCGCTTACCTACGAGCAGTACTTC. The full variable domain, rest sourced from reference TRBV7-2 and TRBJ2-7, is GAGVSQSPSNKVTEKGKDVELRCDPISGHTALYWYRQSLGQGLEFLIYFQGNSAPDKSGLPSDRFSAERTGGSVSTLTIQRTQQEDSAVYLCASSWGPLTYEQYFGPGTRLTVT.

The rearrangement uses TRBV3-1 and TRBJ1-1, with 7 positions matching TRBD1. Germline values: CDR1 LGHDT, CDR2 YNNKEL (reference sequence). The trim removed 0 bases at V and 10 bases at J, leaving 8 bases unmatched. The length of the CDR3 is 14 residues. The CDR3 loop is CASSQDGKGARAFF. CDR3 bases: TGTGCCAGCAGCCAAGATGGAAAGGGGGCTAGAGCTTTCTTT.

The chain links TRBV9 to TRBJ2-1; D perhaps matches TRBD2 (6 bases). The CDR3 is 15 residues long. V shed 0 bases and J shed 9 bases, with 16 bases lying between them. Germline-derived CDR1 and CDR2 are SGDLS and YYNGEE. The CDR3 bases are TGTGCCAGCAGCGTAGCAGATTCGGGGGAGACTGAGCAGTTCTTC. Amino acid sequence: CASSVADSGETEQFF.

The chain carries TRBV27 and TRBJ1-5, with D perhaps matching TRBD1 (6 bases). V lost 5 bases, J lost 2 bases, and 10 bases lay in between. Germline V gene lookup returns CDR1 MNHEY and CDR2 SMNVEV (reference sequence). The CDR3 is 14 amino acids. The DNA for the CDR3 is TGTGCCAGCAGTCCAAACAGGGGCAATCAGCCCCAGCATTTT. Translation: CASSPNRGNQPQHF.